This T cell receptor beta chain stems from a study of blood T cell repertoires in COVID-19. About the study: Specimens from acute and convalescent COVID-19 originated in the United States, Italy and Spain. Nucleic acid was either cDNA or gDNA, and it came from T cells, B-cell-depleted T cells, or PBMCs.

Looked up from germline, CDR1 is SGHDT and CDR2 is YYEEEE. The CDR3 totals 15 residues. Trimming stripped 1 base from V and 0 bases from J, with 9 bases between. Source study methods: From reference gene primer amplification, estimates of nucleated cell counts were derived. TCRdb's copy holds only in-frame clones and misses some; the assay was immunoSEQ multiplex PCR. That table is the source of V, J and clone size, and D and trimming were worked out from the DNA. The sample lists roughly 130,000 clones; under 95% were seen once. The clonotype comes from a man aged 50 to 59 with active COVID-19. This sequence joins TRBV5-6 and TRBJ2-3, with a tentative D call TRBD1 (6 bases). The sample consisted of peripheral blood. CDR3 bases: TGTGCCAGCAGCTTGAGGCAGGGGAGCACAGATACGCAGTATTTT. Protein: CASSLRQGSTDTQYF.